One sample yielded the 4 T cell receptor beta chains listed below, sequenced in a study of T cell responses to AZD1222 COVID-19 vaccine. Clones were sequenced by immunoSEQ multiplex PCR, and TCRdb holds only the in-frame ones, with some missing. The repertoire holds around 160,000 clones, with 75% to 95% as singletons. Sample: peripheral blood, taken on day 0 of AZD1222 vaccination. The receptors come from an adult in good health.

The chain links TRBV7-9 to TRBJ2-1; D gene uncertain. V lost 11 bases to trimming and J lost 0 bases, with 11 bases between them. Germline loops: CDR1 SEHNR, CDR2 FQNEAQ (reference sequence). The CDR3 covers 13 residues. The CDR3 loop reads CAARASSYNEQFF. Here the CDR3 DNA reads TGTGCCGCCCGGGCGAGCTCCTACAATGAGCAGTTCTTC.

This rearrangement joins TRBV20-1 to TRBJ2-7; TRBD2 aligns across 16 bases. The CDR3 has 16 residues. V was clipped by 3 bases and J by 2 bases; unmatched bases: 4. CDR1 and CDR2 (germline): DFQATT, SNEGSKA (reference sequence). This CDR3 reads CSASLGTSGRAYEQYF. The CDR3 coding sequence is TGCAGTGCTAGTCTTGGGACTAGCGGGAGGGCCTACGAGCAGTACTTC.

In regard to this clone: Other DNA sequences from this sample encode an identical CDR3 as well. The chain recombines TRBV12-3 or TRBV12-4 with TRBJ1-4; D ambiguous. V lost 10 bases and J 5 bases, leaving 11 bases between the germline ends. The length of the CDR3 is 12 residues. The CDR3 DNA reads as TGTGCCACGAACAAGATAAATGAAAAACTGTTTTTT. It specifies CATNKINEKLFF.

The chain recombines TRBV4-3 with TRBJ1-3; D unresolved. CDR1 and CDR2 from the germline V gene are LGHNA and YSLEER. V was trimmed by 1 base and J by 0 bases, leaving 13 bases between them. This CDR3 comprises 17 residues. The CDR3 is CASSQGSAYYSGNTIYF. For the CDR3, the DNA is TGCGCCAGCAGCCAAGGCTCGGCTTACTACTCTGGAAACACCATATATTTT.